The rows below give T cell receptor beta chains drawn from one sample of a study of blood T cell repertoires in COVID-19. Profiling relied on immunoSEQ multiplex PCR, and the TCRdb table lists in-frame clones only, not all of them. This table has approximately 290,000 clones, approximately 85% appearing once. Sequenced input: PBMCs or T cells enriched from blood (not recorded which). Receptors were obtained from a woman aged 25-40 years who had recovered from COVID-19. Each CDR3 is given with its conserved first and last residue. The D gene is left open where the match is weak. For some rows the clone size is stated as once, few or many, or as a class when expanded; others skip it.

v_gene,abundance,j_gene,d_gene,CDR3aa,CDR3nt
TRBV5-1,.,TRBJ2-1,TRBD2,CASTLGGGSDEQFF,TGCGCCAGCACCCTGGGCGGGGGTAGCGATGAGCAGTTCTTC
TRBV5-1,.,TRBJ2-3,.,CASSLSAASDTQYF,TGCGCCAGCAGCTTAAGCGCGGCGTCGGATACGCAGTATTTT
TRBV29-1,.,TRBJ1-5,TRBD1,CSVGTGAHQPQHF,TGCAGCGTTGGGACAGGGGCTCATCAGCCCCAGCATTTT
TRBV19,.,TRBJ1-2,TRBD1,CASKGRGPGGYTF,TGTGCCAGTAAGGGCAGGGGGCCGGGGGGCTACACCTTC
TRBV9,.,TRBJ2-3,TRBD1,CASSGPGTETDTQYF,TGTGCCAGCAGCGGGCCCGGGACAGAGACAGATACGCAGTATTTT
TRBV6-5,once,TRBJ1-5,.,CASSYSRNNQPQHF,TGTGCCAGCAGTTACTCCAGGAACAATCAGCCCCAGCATTTT
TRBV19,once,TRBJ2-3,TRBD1,CASMDRDRATDTQYF,TGTGCCAGTATGGACCGGGACAGGGCCACAGATACGCAGTATTTT
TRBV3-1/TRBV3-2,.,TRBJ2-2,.,CASSQDPRGAGELFF,TGTGCCAGCAGCCAAGACCCACGGGGAGCCGGGGAGCTGTTTTTT
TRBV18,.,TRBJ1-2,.,CASSPTGDSNYGYTF,TGTGCCAGCTCACCGACAGGTGATTCCAACTATGGCTACACCTTC
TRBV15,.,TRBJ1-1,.,CATSSERQVNTEAFF,TGTGCCACCAGCAGCGAAAGACAGGTCAACACTGAAGCTTTCTTT
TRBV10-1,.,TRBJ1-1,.,CASRVLMNTEAFF,TGCGCCAGCAGAGTTCTAATGAACACTGAAGCTTTCTTT
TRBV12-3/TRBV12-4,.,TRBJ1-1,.,CASTLGGTEAFF,TGTGCCAGCACCCTAGGGGGTACTGAAGCTTTCTTT
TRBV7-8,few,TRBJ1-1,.,CASSREQGLDTEAFF,TGTGCCAGCAGCCGAGAGCAGGGGCTGGACACTGAAGCTTTCTTT
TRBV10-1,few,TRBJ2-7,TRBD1,CASGQGQGYEQYF,TGCGCCAGCGGACAGGGTCAAGGTTACGAGCAGTACTTC
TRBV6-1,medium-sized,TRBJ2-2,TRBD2,CASSEASGSTGELFF,TGTGCCAGCAGTGAAGCTAGCGGGAGCACCGGGGAGCTGTTTTTT
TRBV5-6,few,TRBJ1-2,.,CASSSQYRGYTF,TGTGCCAGCAGCTCGCAATACAGGGGCTACACCTTC
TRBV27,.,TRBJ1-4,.,CASSLFPGASTNEKLFF,TGTGCCAGCAGTTTATTTCCAGGGGCCTCCACTAATGAAAAACTGTTTTTT
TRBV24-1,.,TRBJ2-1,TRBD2,CATSALRTGGPISGGGSSYNEQFF,TGTGCCACCAGTGCCCTCCGGACGGGGGGTCCCATTAGCGGCGGGGGAAGCTCCTACAATGAGCAGTTCTTC
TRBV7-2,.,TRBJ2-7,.,CASSLGAGTPTYEQYF,TGTGCCAGCAGCTTAGGTGCCGGGACTCCTACCTACGAGCAGTACTTC
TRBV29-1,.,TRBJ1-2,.,CSGGEGTNYGYTF,TGCAGCGGGGGAGAGGGAACTAACTATGGCTACACCTTC
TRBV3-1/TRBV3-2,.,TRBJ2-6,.,CASEESGANVLTF,TGTGCCAGCGAGGAATCTGGGGCCAACGTCCTGACTTTC
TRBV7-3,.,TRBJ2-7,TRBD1,CASSESGTGLYEQYF,TGTGCCAGCAGCGAGTCCGGGACAGGCTTATACGAGCAGTACTTC
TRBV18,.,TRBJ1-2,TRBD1,CASSPGQLNYGYTF,TGTGCCAGCTCACCGGGACAGCTTAACTATGGCTACACCTTC
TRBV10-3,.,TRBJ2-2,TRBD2,CAIKSSGRAENTGELFF,TGTGCCATCAAAAGTAGCGGGAGGGCCGAGAACACCGGGGAGCTGTTTTTT
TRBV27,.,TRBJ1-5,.,CASSLSYSNQPQHF,TGTGCCAGCAGTTTAAGCTATAGCAATCAGCCCCAGCATTTT
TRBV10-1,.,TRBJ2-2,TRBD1,CASSGTGNTGELFF,TGCGCCAGCAGTGGGACAGGGAACACCGGGGAGCTGTTTTTT
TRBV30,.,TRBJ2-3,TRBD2,CAWSVGLAGGDTQYF,TGTGCCTGGAGTGTTGGGCTAGCGGGGGGGGATACGCAGTATTTT
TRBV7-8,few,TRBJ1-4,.,CASSSRVGTEKLFF,TGTGCCAGCAGCTCCCGGGTCGGTACTGAAAAACTGTTTTTT
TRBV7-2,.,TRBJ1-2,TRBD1,CASSPRGQLSYSYGYTF,TGTGCCAGCAGCCCCCGGGGACAGCTTTCGTATTCATATGGCTACACCTTC
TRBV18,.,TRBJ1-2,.,CASSPPQSRINYGYTF,TGTGCCAGCTCACCACCGCAGTCCAGAATCAACTATGGCTACACCTTC
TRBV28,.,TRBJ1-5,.,CASSWPSQGPQPQHF,TGTGCCAGCAGTTGGCCGAGTCAGGGGCCGCAGCCCCAGCATTTT
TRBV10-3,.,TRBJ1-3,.,CAISGGGRNTIYF,TGTGCCATCAGTGGGGGGGGTCGAAACACCATATATTTT
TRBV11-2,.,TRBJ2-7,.,CASSLDRPQGYEQYF,TGTGCCAGCAGCTTAGACCGCCCGCAGGGCTACGAGCAGTACTTC
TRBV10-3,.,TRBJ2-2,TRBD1,CAISESRGQGDTGELFF,TGTGCCATCAGTGAGTCCCGGGGACAGGGAGACACCGGGGAGCTGTTTTTT
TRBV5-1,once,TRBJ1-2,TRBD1,CASSNQGAGGYTF,TGCGCCAGCAGTAACCAGGGGGCTGGAGGCTACACCTTC
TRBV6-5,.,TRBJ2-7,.,CASSYSKAGRYEQYF,TGTGCCAGCAGTTACTCGAAGGCAGGGAGGTACGAGCAGTACTTC
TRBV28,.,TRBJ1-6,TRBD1,CASSSGTVGSPLHF,TGTGCCAGCAGTTCCGGGACAGTCGGATCACCCCTCCACTTT
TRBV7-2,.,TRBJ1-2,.,CASNLGGTYGYTF,TGTGCCAGCAACCTGGGAGGGACCTATGGCTACACCTTC
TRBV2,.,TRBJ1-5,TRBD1,CASSGGTGFQPQHF,TGTGCCAGCAGTGGGGGGACAGGGTTTCAGCCCCAGCATTTT
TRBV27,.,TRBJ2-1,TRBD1,CASSIGTGGVLF,TGTGCCAGCAGTATCGGGACAGGGGGAGTTCTCTTC
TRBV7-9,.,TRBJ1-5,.,CASSLSTGLSQPQHF,TGTGCCAGCAGCTTATCTACAGGGCTCAGTCAGCCCCAGCATTTT
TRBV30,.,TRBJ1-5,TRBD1,CAWSVGAMDRENQPQHF,TGTGCCTGGAGTGTGGGGGCGATGGACAGGGAGAATCAGCCCCAGCATTTT
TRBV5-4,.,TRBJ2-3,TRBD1,CASIRGQGRSDTQYF,TGTGCCAGCATCAGAGGACAGGGGAGGTCAGATACGCAGTATTTT
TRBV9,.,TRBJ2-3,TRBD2,CASTRYASGGAGDTQYF,TGTGCCAGCACCCGATATGCCAGCGGGGGGGCCGGGGATACGCAGTATTTT
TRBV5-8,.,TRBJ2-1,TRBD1,CASSYFPGQGGEQFF,TGTGCCAGCAGCTACTTCCCGGGACAGGGAGGTGAGCAGTTCTTC